Below, 31 T cell receptor beta chains from the same sample are listed, as sequenced in a study of beta chain features in type 1 diabetes. What was sequenced were expressed TCRB transcripts, since all of the isolated RNA had been reverse transcribed. Here immunoSEQ multiplex PCR was the method, and the copy in TCRdb shows in-frame clones only, minus some. This sample has 160,000 or so clones; roughly 10% occur once, and the top ten carry roughly 2%. Sequencing was performed on central memory CD4+ T cells from blood. The receptor source for this set is a man in his late teens or twenties in good health.

V gene TRBV5-6 combines with J gene TRBJ2-5, with D possibly TRBD2 on 5 matching bases. CDR1 and CDR2 (germline): SGHDT, YYEEEE. CDR3 length equals 15 residues. The V end lost 3 bases, the J end lost 2 bases, and 14 bases lay between the germline ends. In nucleotides, the CDR3 is TGTGCCAGCAGCTCCAGGCTAGCTGTACAAGAGACCCAGTACTTC. This codes for CASSSRLAVQETQYF.

This clone was found a few times. The chain links TRBV5-1 to TRBJ1-1; 7 bases are shared with TRBD1. This CDR3 is 14 amino acids long. Germline V gives CDR1 SGHRS, CDR2 YFSETQ. After removal of 2 bases from V and 7 bases from J, the junction contained 8 bases not matched to a gene. For the CDR3, the DNA is TGCGCCAGCAGCTTCAAACTTACAGGGGATGAAGCTTTCTTT. This codes for CASSFKLTGDEAFF.

V usage is TRBV27 and J usage is TRBJ2-5; TRBD1 agrees at 7 bases. V lost 3 bases to trimming and J lost 5 bases; unmatched junction nucleotides: 12. Germline CDR1 reads MNHEY; CDR2 reads SMNVEV (reference sequence). The length of the CDR3 is 16 residues. The CDR3 DNA reads as TGTGCCAGCAGTTTTCGTAAGGGGGCGCGAGGTGAGACCCAGTACTTC. The encoded protein is CASSFRKGARGETQYF.

The gene calls are TRBV29-1 and TRBJ2-7; a possible D gene is TRBD1 (6 bases). Germline assignment: CDR1 SQVTM and CDR2 ANQGSEA. Trimming took off 7 bases at V and 5 bases at J, with 15 bases between the two ends. This CDR3 spans 12 amino acids. In DNA, the CDR3 is TGCAGCGGTGGGTTTCAGGGGAACGAGCAGTACTTC. It is translated as CSGGFQGNEQYF.

This chain connects TRBV7-3 to TRBJ2-3; the match to TRBD2 covers 7 bases. V lost 1 base, J lost 0 bases, and 1 base stayed unmatched. CDR1 SGHTA and CDR2 FQGTGA come from the germline V gene. CDR3 length: 15 amino acids. The CDR3, as DNA: TGTGCCAGCAGCTTAAACGGGAGGAGCACAGATACGCAGTATTTT. This sequence encodes CASSLNGRSTDTQYF.

This clone was seen more than once but under ten times. The chain joins TRBV19 to TRBJ2-2; 9 bases are shared with TRBD2. Germline CDR1 reads LNHDA; CDR2 reads SQIVND (reference sequence). With 4 bases clipped from V and 4 bases from J, the junction kept 4 bases outside the gene matches. The CDR3 sequence is 15 residues long. The CDR3 nucleotides are TGTGCCAGTAGTAGCGGGAGGGCCCTCACCGGGGAGCTGTTTTTT. It encodes CASSSGRALTGELFF.

The V call is TRBV5-6, the J call TRBJ2-5; D may match TRBD1 or TRBD2 (6 bases each). The germline V gene encodes CDR1 SGHDT and CDR2 YYEEEE. The CDR3 has 16 amino acids. V shed 1 base and J shed 0 bases, with 13 bases lying between them. The CDR3 reads CASSLLEGVHQETQYF. The CDR3 bases are TGTGCCAGCAGCTTGCTGGAGGGGGTGCACCAAGAGACCCAGTACTTC.

The V and J genes are TRBV4-3 and TRBJ2-5, with D uncertain. CDR1 is LGHNA, CDR2 YSLEER, per germline. Trimming left V 0 bases short and J 1 base short, with 6 bases between. CDR3 length: 14 residues. The CDR3 DNA follows: TGCGCCAGCAGCCAAGAGGGGTTCCAAGAGACCCAGTACTTC. Translating it yields CASSQEGFQETQYF.

The chain uses TRBV9 and TRBJ2-1; 9 bases fit TRBD2. Germline V gene sequence: CDR1 SGDLS, CDR2 YYNGEE. The CDR3 has 16 residues. The J segment lost 4 bases and the V segment lost 3 bases, leaving 8 bases of the junction unmatched. The DNA of the CDR3 is TGTGCCAGCAGCGCCGGCGGACTAGCGCAATACAATGAGCAGTTCTTC. The encoded protein is CASSAGGLAQYNEQFF.

This clone was picked up a small number of times. The chain has TRBV7-9 and TRBJ2-4; D is ambiguous. The germline V gene encodes CDR1 SEHNR and CDR2 FQNEAQ (reference sequence). Trimming stripped 1 base from V and 6 bases from J, with 4 bases between. The CDR3 has 12 residues. Here the CDR3 DNA reads TGTGCCAGCAGCTTAGTAGGAAACATTCAGTACTTC. Translating it yields CASSLVGNIQYF. The variable domain in full, completed from reference TRBV7-9 and TRBJ2-4, reads DTGVSQNPRHKITKRGQNVTFRCDPISEHNRLYWYRQTLGQGPEFLTYFQNEAQLEKSRLLSDRFSAERPKGSFSTLEIQRTEQGDSAMYLCASSLVGNIQYFGAGTRLSVL.

CDR3 residues: CASSSNGLAGGSETQYF. CDR3 in DNA: TGTGCCAGCAGCTCAAACGGACTAGCGGGGGGTTCAGAGACCCAGTACTTC. The chain combines TRBV7-2 with TRBJ2-5, with 14 bases matching TRBD2. The trim removed 4 bases at V and 4 bases at J, leaving 8 bases unmatched. The CDR3 loop spans 17 amino acids. Germline V gives CDR1 SGHTA, CDR2 FQGNSA.

The chain is built from TRBV13 and TRBJ1-5; D uncertain. V dropped 3 bases and J dropped 0 bases, with 6 bases sitting between them. The CDR3 consists of 14 residues. Germline V lookup: CDR1 PRHDT, CDR2 FYEKMQ (reference sequence). CDR3 sequence: CASSLKNSNQPQHF. CDR3 DNA: TGTGCCAGCAGCTTGAAGAATAGCAATCAGCCCCAGCATTTT.

The chain couples TRBV28 to TRBJ1-2; D is perhaps TRBD1 (5 bases). The germline CDR1 and CDR2 sequences are MDHEN and SYDVKM. The CDR3 length is 12 residues. The V and J ends lost 4 bases and 13 bases respectively, with 16 bases between them. CDR3: CASSSAVGTCTF. As DNA, the CDR3 is TGTGCCAGCAGTTCCGCCGTGGGGACCTGCACCTTC.

This clone was counted many times. The J gene is TRBJ1-2, the V gene TRBV9, with 7 bases matching TRBD1. The CDR3 extends over 15 amino acids. Germline CDR1 is SGDLS and CDR2 is YYNGEE. V was pared by 3 bases and J by 4 bases, with 9 bases of the junction left unmatched. This CDR3 is CASSARQGGSYGYTF. CDR3 nucleotides: TGTGCCAGCAGCGCCAGACAGGGCGGGAGCTATGGCTACACCTTC.

The V gene is TRBV5-6, the J gene TRBJ1-6; 10 positions match TRBD1. V lost 5 bases and J lost 9; bases outside the gene matches: 2. CDR3 length equals 13 residues. From germline, CDR1 is SGHDT and CDR2 YYEEEE. CDR3 sequence reads: CASRRTGGSPLHF. Here the CDR3 DNA reads TGTGCCAGCAGACGGACAGGGGGTTCACCCCTCCACTTT.

The chain couples TRBV4-1 to TRBJ2-3, with D maybe TRBD1 (5 bases). Germline CDR1 MGHRA, CDR2 YSYEKL. The CDR3 is made up of 16 amino acids. V was shortened by 1 base and J by 6 bases, with 17 bases between the two germline ends. CDR3 sequence reads: CASSQGTINKGDTQYF. In DNA, the CDR3 is TGCGCCAGCAGCCAAGGGACAATTAATAAGGGGGATACGCAGTATTTT.

This clone appeared a few times. The gene calls are TRBV7-9 and TRBJ2-1, with D uncertain. Germline CDR1 reads SEHNR; CDR2 reads FQNEAQ (reference sequence). The V gene lost 8 bases and the J gene lost 0 bases, with 8 bases spanning the gap. CDR3 length: 13 residues. CDR3 DNA sequence: TGTGCCAGCCGTATACTCTCCTACAATGAGCAGTTCTTC. This sequence encodes CASRILSYNEQFF. Full variable domain (remainder filled in from reference TRBV7-9 and TRBJ2-1): DTGVSQNPRHKITKRGQNVTFRCDPISEHNRLYWYRQTLGQGPEFLTYFQNEAQLEKSRLLSDRFSAERPKGSFSTLEIQRTEQGDSAMYLCASRILSYNEQFFGPGTRLTVL.

Turning to this clone: Other DNA sequences in the sample encode the same CDR3. The chain recombines TRBV18 with TRBJ1-4; D unresolved. Germline CDR1 reads KGHSH; CDR2 reads LQKENI. This CDR3 has 17 amino acids. Trimming cost V 0 bases and J 2 bases, with 13 bases left between them. CDR3 coding DNA: TGTGCCAGCTCACCACCAGGGAGAGGTGGGACTAATGAAAAACTGTTTTTT. As protein: CASSPPGRGGTNEKLFF.

The CDR3 reads CASRKARSYEQYF. CDR3 sequence (DNA): TGTGCCAGCAGGAAGGCACGGTCCTACGAGCAGTACTTC. V and J are TRBV28 and TRBJ2-7; D unresolved. The CDR3 spans 13 residues. The germline gives CDR1 MDHEN, CDR2 SYDVKM. Trimming pared 6 bases from V and 1 base from J, leaving 10 bases between.

A few counts support this clone. This chain connects TRBV7-2 to TRBJ1-1, with 7 nucleotides matching TRBD1. The J segment lost 10 bases and the V segment lost 6 bases, leaving 11 bases of the junction unmatched. Germline assignment: CDR1 SGHTA and CDR2 FQGNSA. The CDR3 consists of 13 residues. Here the CDR3 DNA reads TGTGCCAGCAGTGCTGACAGGGCGAGGCCAGCTTTCTTT. Translated, it gives CASSADRARPAFF. Together with reference TRBV7-2 and TRBJ1-1, the CDR3 gives the full variable domain: GAGVSQSPSNKVTEKGKDVELRCDPISGHTALYWYRQSLGQGLEFLIYFQGNSAPDKSGLPSDRFSAERTGGSVSTLTIQRTQQEDSAVYLCASSADRARPAFFGQGTRLTVV.

This clone has just a few counts. J is TRBJ2-3 and V is TRBV7-8, with 8 bases matching TRBD1. CDR1 SGHVS and CDR2 FQNEAQ come from the germline V gene. The CDR3 covers 15 residues. V trimming: 5 bases; J trimming: 4 bases; junction bases outside the gene matches: 8. CDR3 DNA sequence: TGTGCCAGCAGCGCCAGGGGGCGAGGGGCAGATACGCAGTATTTT. It translates to CASSARGRGADTQYF.

This chain connects TRBV6-5 to TRBJ2-3; D remains ambiguous. The CDR3 totals 13 residues. Per the germline V gene, CDR1 is MNHEY and CDR2 is SVGAGI. V was trimmed by 9 bases and J by 2 bases, leaving 12 bases between them. The CDR3 DNA is TGTGCCAGTTTCGAAGCGTCCACAGATACGCAGTATTTT. Translating it yields CASFEASTDTQYF.

This clone was recorded a few times. The rearrangement joins TRBV9 to TRBJ2-1, with 11 nucleotides matching TRBD2. J lost 3 bases, V lost 4 bases, and 3 bases had no gene match. Germline values: CDR1 SGDLS, CDR2 YYNGEE. The CDR3 has 15 residues. CDR3 coding DNA: TGTGCCAGCAGCCGTAGCGGGGGGGACTACAATGAGCAGTTCTTC. It yields the protein CASSRSGGDYNEQFF.

This chain uses TRBV6-5 with TRBJ2-7; D gene ambiguous. This CDR3 region has 13 residues. Germline lookup yields CDR1 MNHEY and CDR2 SVGAGI. V was clipped by 0 bases and J by 12 bases, with 15 bases between them. The CDR3 coding sequence is TGTGCCAGCAGTTACTCGAAGTTCGATACCCCGTACTTC. It specifies CASSYSKFDTPYF.

Many counts were recorded for this clone. The chain joins TRBV19 to TRBJ1-2, with D uncertain. This CDR3 has 14 amino acids. The germline V gene has CDR1 LNHDA and CDR2 SQIVND (reference sequence). The CDR3 DNA follows: TGTCCCGCCTCGCGCCGGGCCGAGGATTACGGCTACACCTTC. This codes for CPASRRAEDYGYTF.

Only a few counts were recorded for this clone. The gene calls are TRBV14 and TRBJ1-6; TRBD1 aligns across 7 bases. CDR1 SGHDN and CDR2 FVKESK come from the germline V gene. This CDR3 spans 15 amino acids. The J segment lost 5 bases and the V segment lost 4 bases, leaving 5 bases of the junction unmatched. The CDR3 coding sequence is TGTGCCAGCAGCCGGAACAGGGGAAATAATTCACCCCTCCACTTT. Its translation: CASSRNRGNNSPLHF. The entire variable domain, with the rest obtained from reference TRBV14 and TRBJ1-6, is as follows: EAGVTQFPSHSVIEKGQTVTLRCDPISGHDNLYWYRRVMGKEIKFLLHFVKESKQDESGMPNNRFLAERTGGTYSTLKVQPAELEDSGVYFCASSRNRGNNSPLHFGNGTRLTVT.

This clone has more than one count but fewer than ten. V is TRBV6-6 and J is TRBJ1-1; 8 positions match TRBD1. This CDR3 region has 14 residues. J was trimmed by 0 bases and V by 5 bases; bases with no gene match: 2. CDR1 and CDR2 (germline): MNHNY, SVGAGI (reference sequence). CDR3 region: CASSHRGLNTEAFF. DNA of the CDR3: TGTGCCAGCAGTCACAGGGGGTTGAACACTGAAGCTTTCTTT.

This chain joins TRBV7-9 and TRBJ2-1; 14 bases line up with TRBD2. Germline CDR1 and CDR2: SEHNR and FQNEAQ (reference sequence). This CDR3 region has 16 residues. V shed 5 bases, J shed 7 bases, and the junction held 7 bases outside the gene matches. The CDR3 here is CASSPWTSGGSNEQFF. CDR3 nucleotide sequence: TGTGCCAGCAGCCCCTGGACTAGCGGGGGGTCGAATGAGCAGTTCTTC.

This clone has only a few counts. The V and J genes are TRBV30 and TRBJ2-1; tentatively, D is TRBD1 (6 bases). Between the trimmed V and J ends, which lost 8 bases and 10 bases, there was a span of 24 bases. Germline V gene sequence: CDR1 GTSNPN, CDR2 SVGIG (reference sequence). CDR3 size: 14 residues. The chain's CDR3 is CAGANRVFLGEQFF. The CDR3 DNA follows: TGTGCCGGGGCGAACAGGGTTTTCCTCGGGGAGCAGTTCTTC. The full variable domain, in which reference TRBV30 and TRBJ2-1 provide the parts outside the CDR3, is SQTIHQWPATLVQPVGSPLSLECTVEGTSNPNLYWYRQAAGRGLQLLFYSVGIGQISSEVPQNLSASRPQDRQFILSSKKLLLSDSGFYLCAGANRVFLGEQFFGPGTRLTVL.

This clone occurred a few times. The rearrangement uses TRBV30 and TRBJ1-5; 7 nucleotides align to TRBD1. J lost 4 bases, V lost 2 bases, and 11 bases had no gene match. CDR1 and CDR2 from the germline V gene are GTSNPN and SVGIG (reference sequence). CDR3 length: 16 residues. CDR3 amino acids: CAWSNYLGQPNQPQHF. CDR3 nucleotide sequence: TGTGCCTGGAGTAACTACCTGGGACAGCCTAATCAGCCCCAGCATTTT.

This clone turned up a few times. The chain employs TRBV7-2 and TRBJ2-2; unclear D gene. From germline, CDR1 is SGHTA and CDR2 FQGNSA. V was cut by 7 bases and J by 1 base, with 7 bases left in between. The CDR3 loop spans 13 amino acids. CDR3 loop: CASTEKNTGELFF. In DNA, the CDR3 is TGTGCCAGCACAGAGAAGAACACCGGGGAGCTGTTTTTT.